These 20 T cell receptor beta chains share one sample of origin, sequenced in a study of T cell repertoires in cytomegalovirus infection. TCRdb re-called the reads with MiXCR, one entry per CDR3 protein. The profile shows 150,000 to 180,000 distinct CDR3 sequences, roughly a quarter of them singletons. Sequences were obtained from PBMCs. These receptor sequences come from a human donor in good health (CMV status not recorded). Some clones in this sample may be carry-over from other donors' samples.

This clonotype was seen more than once but under ten times. The V and J genes are TRBV5-4 and TRBJ1-2; 8 bases are a match to TRBD1. The V gene's germline CDR1 is SGHNT and CDR2 YYREEE (reference sequence). After removal of 0 bases from V and 3 bases from J, the junction contained 4 bases not matched to a gene. CDR3 size: 15 residues. The CDR3 loop reads CASSLAQGVDYGYTF. CDR3 coding DNA: TGTGCCAGCAGCTTGGCACAGGGGGTTGACTATGGCTACACCTTC. Drawing the rest from reference TRBV5-4 and TRBJ1-2, the complete variable domain is ETGVTQSPTHLIKTRGQQVTLRCSSQSGHNTVSWYQQALGQGPQFIFQYYREEENGRGNFPPRFSGLQFPNYSSELNVNALELDDSALYLCASSLAQGVDYGYTFGSGTRLTVV.

This clonotype was recorded at least ten times. J is TRBJ1-3 and V is TRBV11-2; D remains ambiguous. The V and J ends lost 2 bases and 0 bases respectively, with 2 bases between them. There are 13 residues in the CDR3. The germline CDR1 and CDR2 sequences are SGHAT and FQNNGV. The CDR3 reads CASSLPSGNTIYF. Written as DNA, the CDR3 is TGTGCCAGCAGCTTACCCTCTGGAAACACCATATATTTT.

Within the sample, this clonotype is medium-sized. The chain employs TRBV7-2 and TRBJ1-1, with D tentatively TRBD1 (6 bases). The CDR3 runs 14 residues. V was clipped by 0 bases and J by 1 base, with 6 bases between them. Germline V gene lookup returns CDR1 SGHTA and CDR2 FQGNSA. The CDR3 nucleotides read TGTGCCAGCAGCTTAGCGACAGGGAACACTGAAGCTTTCTTT. The encoded protein is CASSLATGNTEAFF.

This clonotype was seen a few times. The chain carries TRBV5-4 and TRBJ2-2; 8 positions agree with TRBD2. CDR1 and CDR2 from the germline V gene are SGHNT and YYREEE (reference sequence). The CDR3 is made up of 17 amino acids. V shed 4 bases, J shed 9 bases, and the junction held 17 bases outside the gene matches. The CDR3, as DNA: TGTGCCAGCAGCCCAACCGGGACTAGTCGTATAAGCCGGGAGCTGTTTTTT. Amino acid sequence: CASSPTGTSRISRELFF.

This clonotype came up a few times. The J gene is TRBJ2-5, the V gene TRBV7-2; 7 bases map to TRBD2. This CDR3 has 15 residues. V gave up 2 bases and J gave up 2 bases; unmatched junction bases: 5. CDR1 SGHTA and CDR2 FQGNSA come from the germline V gene. The DNA of the CDR3 is TGTGCCAGCAGCTTACTAGCGGCTAAGCAAGAGACCCAGTACTTC. Translation gives CASSLLAAKQETQYF.

The gene calls are TRBV6-2 or TRBV6-3 and TRBJ2-6; no clear D gene. The CDR3 contains 15 residues. Trimming took 4 bases from V and 0 from J, leaving 7 bases between them. CDR1 and CDR2 (germline): MNHEY, SVGEGT. The CDR3 region is CASSSAGSGANVLTF. The CDR3 region has the DNA TGTGCCAGCAGTTCCGCCGGCTCTGGGGCCAACGTCCTGACTTTC.

The table lists this clonotype with a few counts. The chain recombines TRBV19 with TRBJ2-5; possible D gene TRBD1, 6 bases. The CDR3 consists of 13 residues. V was cut by 4 bases and J by 3 bases, with 9 bases left in between. Germline-derived CDR1 and CDR2 are LNHDA and SQIVND (reference sequence). The chain's CDR3 is CASSRAGEETQYF. CDR3 nucleotides: TGTGCCAGTAGTAGGGCAGGGGAAGAGACCCAGTACTTC.

CDR3 in amino acids: CASSDGPGANYEQYF. CDR3 nucleotide sequence: TGTGCCAGTAGCGACGGGCCAGGGGCAAACTACGAGCAGTACTTC. The V and J genes are TRBV19 and TRBJ2-7; possible D gene TRBD1, 6 bases. CDR3 length: 15 amino acids. V lost 6 bases and J 3 bases, leaving 18 bases between the germline ends. Germline-derived CDR1 and CDR2 are LNHDA and SQIVND (reference sequence).

The chain employs TRBV29-1 and TRBJ2-7; 10 bases map to TRBD1. The CDR3 consists of 14 residues. Trimming cost V 2 bases and J 4 bases; bases outside gene matches: 5. The germline V gene has CDR1 SQVTM and CDR2 ANQGSEA. CDR3 nucleotides: TGCAGCGTTGAAACCGGGACAGGGGCATACGAGCAGTACTTC. Translated: CSVETGTGAYEQYF.

The chain has TRBV6-5 and TRBJ2-2, with D unclear. Trimming stripped 3 bases from V and 1 base from J, with 12 bases between. Germline-derived CDR1 and CDR2 are MNHEY and SVGAGI. CDR3 length: 16 amino acids. CDR3 residues: CASSYRLQRNTGELFF. DNA for the CDR3: TGTGCCAGCAGTTATCGGTTGCAGCGGAACACCGGGGAGCTGTTTTTT.

This clonotype was picked up a small number of times. This chain links TRBV7-8 with TRBJ2-4; D not certain. This CDR3 contains 13 residues. V was trimmed by 4 bases and J by 7 bases, leaving 11 bases between them. Germline V gene data show CDR1 as SGHVS and CDR2 as FQNEAQ. This CDR3 reads CASSYPSGNIQYF. The CDR3, as DNA: TGTGCCAGCAGCTACCCGTCTGGGAACATTCAGTACTTC. Full variable domain (missing parts from reference TRBV7-8 and TRBJ2-4): GAGVSQSPRYKVAKRGQDVALRCDPISGHVSLFWYQQALGQGPEFLTYFQNEAQLDKSGLPSDRFFAERPEGSVSTLKIQRTQQEDSAVYLCASSYPSGNIQYFGAGTRLSVL.

The J gene is TRBJ1-1, the V gene TRBV6-2 or TRBV6-3; D not certain. The CDR3 extends over 14 amino acids. Germline V gene sequence: CDR1 MNHEY, CDR2 SVGEGT. The V end was cut by 0 bases, the J end by 6 bases, with 11 bases between. As DNA, the CDR3 is TGTGCCAGCAGTTACTCGACGATCGGGGCTGAAGCTTTCTTT. Protein: CASSYSTIGAEAFF.

The sample holds a few counts of this clonotype. The chain links TRBV12-3 or TRBV12-4 to TRBJ2-7; D remains unclear. This CDR3 has 11 residues. Trimming stripped 5 bases from V and 7 bases from J, with 9 bases between. The CDR3 loop reads CASSGLGEQYF. The CDR3 nucleotides read TGTGCCAGCAGTGGGTTGGGGGAGCAGTACTTC.

This clonotype was seen a few times. V gene TRBV27 combines with J gene TRBJ2-3; D is undetermined. V gave up 1 base and J gave up 4 bases, with 6 bases separating them. CDR1 and CDR2 (germline): MNHEY, SMNVEV (reference sequence). This CDR3 has 13 amino acids. CDR3 nucleotides: TGTGCCAGCAGTTTATTCGGCCCAGATACGCAGTATTTT. Translation gives CASSLFGPDTQYF.

This clonotype has just a few counts. The chain recombines TRBV7-2 with TRBJ1-4, with D possibly matching TRBD1 (5 bases). This CDR3 contains 15 residues. Germline V gene lookup returns CDR1 SGHTA and CDR2 FQGNSA. The V gene lost 5 bases and the J gene lost 5 bases, with 15 bases spanning the gap. The CDR3: CASSPAGTLNEKLFF. The CDR3, as DNA: TGTGCCAGCAGCCCCGCCGGGACGCTCAATGAAAAACTGTTTTTT.

This chain connects TRBV7-2 to TRBJ2-5; 10 bases fit TRBD2. Germline lookup yields CDR1 SGHTA and CDR2 FQGNSA. With 1 base clipped from V and 4 bases from J, the junction kept 6 bases outside the gene matches. The CDR3 covers 16 residues. This CDR3 is CASSLDVLAGGETQYF. The DNA for the CDR3 is TGTGCCAGCAGCTTAGACGTATTAGCGGGAGGAGAGACCCAGTACTTC.

This clonotype was observed a few times. This chain joins TRBV29-1 and TRBJ2-5; unclear D gene. Trimming shortened V by 0 bases and J by 5 bases, and 4 bases separated the two germline ends. Germline V gene lookup returns CDR1 SQVTM and CDR2 ANQGSEA. The CDR3 is 11 amino acids. CDR3 in amino acids: CSVEEGETQYF. In DNA form, the CDR3 reads TGCAGCGTTGAAGAGGGGGAGACCCAGTACTTC.

For this clonotype: A read error is possible here, since a much larger clone lies one base away. This chain joins TRBV5-5 and TRBJ2-7; D is possibly TRBD2 (5 bases). The CDR3 has 13 amino acids. The germline V gene encodes CDR1 SGHKS and CDR2 YYEKEE (reference sequence). CDR3 in amino acids: CVSSYYEGAEQYF. The CDR3 coding sequence is TGTGTCAGCAGCTACTACGAGGGAGCCGAGCAGTACTTC.

This clonotype was observed at least ten times. The chain is built from TRBV6-2 or TRBV6-3 and TRBJ1-1; no firm D call. Per germline, CDR1 MNHEY and CDR2 SVGEGT. V lost 8 bases to trimming and J lost 0 bases, with 13 bases between them. CDR3 length equals 14 residues. The chain's CDR3 is CASQPLGLNTEAFF. In nucleotides, the CDR3 is TGTGCCAGCCAGCCCTTGGGTCTGAACACTGAAGCTTTCTTT.

Note on this clonotype: A read error may be the cause here, since a much bigger clone is one base away. The J gene is TRBJ2-1, the V gene TRBV12-3 or TRBV12-4; TRBD2 is a possible D gene (5 bases). V gave up 7 bases and J gave up 7 bases, with 11 bases separating them. The CDR3 is 12 amino acids. Here the CDR3 DNA reads TGTGCCAGCACCCTCGGGGTGAATGAGCAGTTCTTC. Amino acid sequence: CASTLGVNEQFF.